Following are 18 T cell receptor beta chains from one sample sequenced in a study of cytomegalovirus exposure and HLA in healthy donors. Vbeta (60) and Jbeta (13) primers were used in the PCR. Clones were sequenced by immunoSEQ multiplex PCR, and TCRdb holds only the in-frame ones, with some missing. The sample comprises 150,000 to 200,000 clones, approximately 80% of which are singletons, and 0.75% to 0.9% rests with the top ten. Sequenced input: PBMCs. Source of these receptors: a woman younger than 35 in good health and CMV-seronegative.

The V call is TRBV7-9, the J call TRBJ2-3; unclear D gene. The V and J ends lost 8 bases and 4 bases respectively, with 13 bases between them. CDR3 length: 13 residues. The V gene's germline CDR1 is SEHNR and CDR2 FQNEAQ (reference sequence). CDR3 in amino acids: CASAIIEADTQYF. DNA of the CDR3: TGTGCCAGCGCGATTATTGAGGCAGATACGCAGTATTTT.

V usage is TRBV29-1 and J usage is TRBJ2-1, with D perhaps matching TRBD2 (5 bases). V dropped 7 bases and J dropped 10 bases, with 11 bases sitting between them. This CDR3 has 10 residues. Germline CDR1 is SQVTM and CDR2 is ANQGSEA. For the CDR3, the DNA is TGCAGCGGGGAGTCGGCCGAGCAGTTCTTC. Its translation: CSGESAEQFF.

The genes are TRBV2 and TRBJ2-5; TRBD2 matches 9 bases. This CDR3 contains 14 residues. From germline, CDR1 is SNHLY and CDR2 FYNNEI. Trimming at V came to 6 bases and at J to 2 bases, leaving 4 bases not matched to a gene. CDR3 loop: CASSRTSAQETQYF. In DNA, the CDR3 is TGTGCCAGCAGCAGGACTAGCGCGCAAGAGACCCAGTACTTC.

The J gene is TRBJ1-4, the V gene TRBV28; D call uncertain. The germline CDR1 and CDR2 sequences are MDHEN and SYDVKM. The V end lost 5 bases, the J end lost 4 bases, and 17 bases lay between the germline ends. The CDR3 runs 16 residues. The CDR3 sequence is CASSVATVEGNEKLFF. The CDR3 DNA follows: TGTGCCAGCAGTGTCGCGACCGTCGAGGGTAATGAAAAACTGTTTTTT.

CDR3: CASSSPQGDTQYF. CDR3 nucleotides: TGTGCCAGCAGTTCCCCCCAGGGAGATACGCAGTATTTT. The chain couples TRBV28 to TRBJ2-3, with a tentative D call TRBD1 (5 bases). Trimming removed 4 bases from V and 5 bases from J, with 10 bases in between. The CDR3 contains 13 residues. Germline values: CDR1 MDHEN, CDR2 SYDVKM.

This chain uses TRBV28 with TRBJ1-1; D is unclear. The germline CDR1 and CDR2 sequences are MDHEN and SYDVKM. V dropped 5 bases and J dropped 0 bases, with 10 bases sitting between them. The CDR3 runs 14 residues. The CDR3 DNA reads TGTGCCAGCAGTCCGTTACAGATGAACACTGAAGCTTTCTTT. Its protein product is CASSPLQMNTEAFF. The full variable domain, completed using reference TRBV28 and TRBJ1-1, is DVKVTQSSRYLVKRTGEKVFLECVQDMDHENMFWYRQDPGLGLRLIYFSYDVKMKEKGDIPEGYSVSREKKERFSLILESASTNQTSMYLCASSPLQMNTEAFFGQGTRLTVV.

The chain couples TRBV6-1 to TRBJ1-1; unclear D gene. Germline V lookup: CDR1 MNHNS, CDR2 SASEGT. The CDR3 sequence is 12 residues long. Trimming left V 0 bases short and J 7 bases short, with 6 bases between. DNA of the CDR3: TGTGCCAGCAGTGAAGCGCGTGATGAAGCTTTCTTT. Encoded protein: CASSEARDEAFF.

A few counts support this clone. V usage is TRBV19 and J usage is TRBJ1-2; D not certain. The CDR3 loop spans 14 amino acids. V lost 7 bases and J lost 4, with 16 bases in between. The germline V gene has CDR1 LNHDA and CDR2 SQIVND (reference sequence). In nucleotides, the CDR3 is TGTGCCAGTAACGGATTTGGGCCGCTCTATGGCTACACCTTC. Residues: CASNGFGPLYGYTF.

The rearrangement links TRBV6-1 to TRBJ1-4, with TRBD1 matching 8 bases. CDR3 size: 18 residues. J was trimmed by 5 bases and V by 4 bases; bases with no gene match: 15. The germline V gene encodes CDR1 MNHNS and CDR2 SASEGT. CDR3 in DNA: TGTGCCAGCAGTGGTTCGGGGTTCGGACAGGGAGGAAATGAAAAACTGTTTTTT. This codes for CASSGSGFGQGGNEKLFF.

About this clone itself: This CDR3 is also generated by other DNA sequences in the sample. This rearrangement joins TRBV7-2 to TRBJ2-3; D unclear. The V gene lost 2 bases and the J gene lost 1 base, with 4 bases spanning the gap. Germline lookup yields CDR1 SGHTA and CDR2 FQGNSA. The CDR3 totals 13 residues. CDR3 amino acids: CASSLSGTDTQYF. The CDR3, as DNA: TGTGCCAGCAGCTTATCGGGCACAGATACGCAGTATTTT.

The chain couples TRBV7-9 to TRBJ2-3; tentative D call: TRBD2 (5 bases). The V end was cut by 7 bases, the J end by 3 bases, with 11 bases between. The CDR3 is made up of 13 amino acids. CDR1 SEHNR and CDR2 FQNEAQ come from the germline V gene (reference sequence). CDR3 DNA sequence: TGTGCCAGCACCACTAGGGTTACAGATACGCAGTATTTT. This sequence encodes CASTTRVTDTQYF.

The V gene is TRBV21-1, the J gene TRBJ2-7; the table calls TRBD2, which could not be checked here. TRBV21-1 is labeled a pseudogene. This CDR3 is 17 amino acids long. The CDR3 loop reads CASSKESERELSYEQYF. Written as DNA, the CDR3 is TGTGCCAGCAGCAAAGAGTCGGAACGGGAGCTCTCCTACGAGCAGTACTTC.

A word on this clone: Compared with germline, one end of the junction differs, possibly owing to a read error. The CDR3 DNA sequence: TGTGCCACCAGTTCATTTGCCTACAATGAGCAGTTCTTC. Its translation: CATSSFAYNEQFF. The chain has TRBV27 and TRBJ2-1; D call uncertain. CDR1 MNHEY and CDR2 SMNVEV come from the germline V gene (reference sequence). The CDR3 length is 13 residues.

V gene TRBV19 combines with J gene TRBJ1-3; D is uncertain. The V end was cut by 3 bases, the J end by 4 bases, with 7 bases between. CDR3 size: 13 residues. The V gene's germline CDR1 is LNHDA and CDR2 SQIVND (reference sequence). The CDR3 loop reads CASSMTRGNTIYF. CDR3 nucleotide sequence: TGTGCCAGTAGTATGACAAGAGGAAACACCATATATTTT.

The chain carries TRBV7-3 and TRBJ2-1; D is ambiguous. The germline V and J ends were trimmed by 3 bases and 2 bases, with 8 bases remaining between them. The CDR3 extends over 14 amino acids. Germline V gene lookup returns CDR1 SGHTA and CDR2 FQGTGA. This chain's CDR3 is CASSLNAPYNEQFF. The CDR3 nucleotides read TGTGCCAGCAGCTTGAACGCGCCCTACAATGAGCAGTTCTTC.

The chain uses TRBV18 and TRBJ2-1; 7 bases are a match to TRBD1. Germline trimming cut 2 bases from V and 8 bases from J; bases unmatched to any gene: 9. The germline V gene has CDR1 KGHSH and CDR2 LQKENI. This CDR3 spans 15 amino acids. The CDR3 sequence is CASSPGQVGFDEQFF. The CDR3 nucleotides read TGTGCCAGCTCACCAGGACAGGTGGGTTTCGATGAGCAGTTCTTC. Full variable domain (missing parts from reference TRBV18 and TRBJ2-1): NAGVMQNPRHLVRRRGQEARLRCSPMKGHSHVYWYRQLPEEGLKFMVYLQKENIIDESGMPKERFSAEFPKEGPSILRIQQVVRGDSAAYFCASSPGQVGFDEQFFGPGTRLTVL.

This sequence joins TRBV27 and TRBJ2-1, with a tentative D call TRBD2 (5 bases). The germline V gene has CDR1 MNHEY and CDR2 SMNVEV (reference sequence). Trimming cost V 2 bases and J 2 bases, with 7 bases left between them. The length of the CDR3 is 14 residues. CDR3 amino acids: CASSLIGTYNEQFF. CDR3 coding DNA: TGTGCCAGCAGTTTAATCGGGACCTACAATGAGCAGTTCTTC.

This clone appeared a few times. At one of its ends the junction is not consistent with the germline gene, which may arise from a read error. The chain carries TRBV11-3 and TRBJ2-5, with 8 positions matching TRBD1. This CDR3 contains 17 residues. The germline V gene encodes CDR1 SGHNT and CDR2 YENEEA. The CDR3 region has the DNA TGTGCCAGCAGCTTGGTGCAGGGGGCGAGGGCCCAACAGACCCAGTACTTC. It encodes CASSLVQGARAQQTQYF.